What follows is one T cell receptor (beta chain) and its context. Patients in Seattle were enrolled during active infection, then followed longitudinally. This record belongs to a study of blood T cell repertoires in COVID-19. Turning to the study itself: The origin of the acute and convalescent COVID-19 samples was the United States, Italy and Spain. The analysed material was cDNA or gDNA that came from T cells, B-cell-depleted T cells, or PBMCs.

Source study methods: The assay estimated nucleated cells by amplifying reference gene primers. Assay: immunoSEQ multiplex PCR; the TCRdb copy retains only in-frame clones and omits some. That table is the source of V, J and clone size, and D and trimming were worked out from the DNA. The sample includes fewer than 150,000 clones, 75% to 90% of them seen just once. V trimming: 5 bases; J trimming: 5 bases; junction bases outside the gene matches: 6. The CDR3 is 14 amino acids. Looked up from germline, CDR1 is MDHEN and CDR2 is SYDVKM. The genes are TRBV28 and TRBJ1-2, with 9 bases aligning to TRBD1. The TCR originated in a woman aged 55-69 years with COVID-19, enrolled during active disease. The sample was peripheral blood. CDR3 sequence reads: CASSPGQGPYGYTF. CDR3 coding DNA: TGTGCCAGCAGTCCAGGACAGGGGCCTTATGGCTACACCTTC.